Below, 7 T cell receptor beta chains from the same sample are listed, as sequenced in a study of beta chain features in type 1 diabetes. Reverse transcribing all isolated RNA meant expressed TCRB transcripts were sequenced. Method: immunoSEQ multiplex PCR; TCRdb's copy keeps in-frame clones and lacks some. The table records just under 150,000 clones, about 10% of them present only once. The sequenced material came from naive CD4+ T cells from blood. The receptor source for this set is a man between 18 and 29 years old in good health.

This clone was observed a handful of times. This rearrangement joins TRBV6-5 to TRBJ2-5; D might be TRBD1 (6 bases). The CDR3 is made up of 15 amino acids. Germline CDR1 and CDR2: MNHEY and SVGAGI. Trimming cost V 2 bases and J 1 base, with 11 bases left between them. The CDR3 DNA follows: TGTGCCAGCAGTTACACCGGACAGCCCCAAGAGACCCAGTACTTC. It yields the protein CASSYTGQPQETQYF.

This clone was counted ten times or more. This chain joins TRBV30 and TRBJ1-1; D ambiguous. Germline CDR1 and CDR2: GTSNPN and SVGIG (reference sequence). This CDR3 comprises 10 residues. Trimming removed 0 bases at V and 10 bases at J, with 6 bases between. The CDR3 here is CAWSVRGAFF. The DNA for the CDR3 is TGTGCCTGGAGTGTACGGGGAGCTTTCTTT.

In its sample, this clone was seen a few times. The genes are TRBV28 and TRBJ2-7; 7 bases align to TRBD2. The CDR3 spans 14 residues. Germline loops: CDR1 MDHEN, CDR2 SYDVKM. Trimming cost V 3 bases and J 5 bases; bases outside gene matches: 7. The CDR3 sequence: CASSFPAGRDEQYF. For the CDR3, the DNA is TGTGCCAGCAGTTTCCCTGCAGGGAGGGACGAGCAGTACTTC.

The chain uses TRBV7-2 and TRBJ2-7; possible D gene TRBD1, 5 bases. This CDR3 region has 14 residues. V lost 4 bases to trimming and J lost 6 bases, with 16 bases between them. Looked up from germline, CDR1 is SGHTA and CDR2 is FQGNSA. CDR3 residues: CASSSTAGPSEQYF. CDR3 nucleotides: TGTGCCAGCAGCTCAACCGCAGGGCCTAGCGAGCAGTACTTC.

The chain uses TRBV2 and TRBJ1-2; D might be TRBD1 (5 bases). The V gene's germline CDR1 is SNHLY and CDR2 FYNNEI. The V end was cut by 8 bases, the J end by 7 bases, with 17 bases between. This CDR3 is 13 amino acids long. The chain's CDR3 is CASGAGIIGGYTF. CDR3 sequence (DNA): TGTGCCAGCGGAGCAGGGATCATCGGTGGCTACACCTTC.

The J gene is TRBJ2-7, the V gene TRBV7-6; 7 bases are shared with TRBD1. This CDR3 spans 13 amino acids. Germline loops: CDR1 SGHVS, CDR2 FNYEAQ. Germline trimming cut 5 bases from V and 3 bases from J; bases unmatched to any gene: 4. The CDR3 sequence: CASSVDRDYEQYF. The CDR3 DNA reads TGTGCCAGCAGCGTAGACAGGGACTACGAGCAGTACTTC.

This clone has a count of ten or more. The chain recombines TRBV7-9 with TRBJ2-7; D is perhaps TRBD2 (6 bases). V gave up 5 bases and J gave up 7 bases, with 15 bases separating them. CDR3 length: 13 amino acids. CDR1 SEHNR and CDR2 FQNEAQ come from the germline V gene (reference sequence). The CDR3 DNA reads TGTGCCAGCAGCCCGAGGGACTTCCGGGAGCAGTACTTC. It specifies CASSPRDFREQYF.